A single sample is the source of the 26 T cell receptor beta chains below, sequenced in a study of blood T cell repertoires in COVID-19. Method: immunoSEQ multiplex PCR; TCRdb's copy keeps in-frame clones and lacks some. The table records about 410,000 clones, 90% of them present only once. The sample was PBMCs or T cells enriched from blood (not recorded which). The receptors here all came from a man aged 18-30 years who had recovered from COVID-19.

Details on this clone: The identical CDR3 is also encoded by other nucleotide sequences in the sample. The rearrangement joins TRBV2 to TRBJ1-2, with D perhaps matching TRBD1 (5 bases). The V gene lost 0 bases and the J gene lost 3 bases, with 11 bases spanning the gap. The CDR3 extends over 15 amino acids. The germline CDR1 and CDR2 sequences are SNHLY and FYNNEI. This CDR3 reads CASSEAQGLYYGYTF. The CDR3 nucleotides read TGTGCCAGCAGTGAAGCGCAGGGCCTATACTATGGCTACACCTTC.

The chain couples TRBV2 to TRBJ1-4, with D hard to call. Germline-derived CDR1 and CDR2 are SNHLY and FYNNEI. The CDR3 has 12 residues. The germline V and J ends were trimmed by 6 bases and 6 bases, with 8 bases remaining between them. The DNA for the CDR3 is TGTGCCAGCAGGAGGGTAGATGAAAAACTGTTTTTT. Its translation: CASRRVDEKLFF.

This chain links TRBV28 with TRBJ1-2; 8 nucleotides agree with TRBD1. Looked up from germline, CDR1 is MDHEN and CDR2 is SYDVKM. The CDR3 is 15 residues long. The junction had 11 bases not matched to a gene; V was cut back by 4 bases and J by 7 bases. The CDR3 DNA follows: TGTGCCAGCAGTTATATAACAGGGGGAGGGGTTGGCTACACCTTC. Encoded protein: CASSYITGGGVGYTF.

V is TRBV10-2 and J is TRBJ1-3; TRBD1 matches 7 bases. The CDR3 loop spans 17 amino acids. V lost 2 bases to trimming and J lost 4 bases; unmatched junction nucleotides: 11. From germline, CDR1 is WSHSY and CDR2 SAAADI. CDR3 coding DNA: TGCGCCAGCAGTGAGCCCTGGGTGGCAGGGGGAGGAAACACCATATATTTT. Protein sequence: CASSEPWVAGGGNTIYF.

This chain links TRBV21-1 with TRBJ2-1; the D call in the table, TRBD2, was not verified against the DNA. TRBV21-1 is recorded as a pseudogene. The CDR3 extends over 18 amino acids. CDR3 DNA sequence: TGTGCCAGCAGCAAACCTACCGTAATGGGAGTCAACAACAATGAGCAGTTCTTC. As protein: CASSKPTVMGVNNNEQFF.

This chain links TRBV6-1 with TRBJ2-1, with D unclear. Trimming shortened V by 1 base and J by 5 bases, and 3 bases separated the two germline ends. This CDR3 contains 12 residues. The germline CDR1 and CDR2 sequences are MNHNS and SASEGT. Here the CDR3 reads CASSEGHNEQFF. The CDR3 DNA is TGTGCCAGCAGTGAAGGGCACAATGAGCAGTTCTTC.

The chain joins TRBV28 to TRBJ2-7; possibly TRBD2 for D (5 bases). The CDR3 is 12 residues long. V was clipped by 6 bases and J by 4 bases, with 10 bases between them. The V gene's germline CDR1 is MDHEN and CDR2 SYDVKM. This chain's CDR3 is CASRIGRYEQYF. As DNA, the CDR3 is TGTGCCAGCAGGATAGGGAGATACGAGCAGTACTTC. Looking up the rest from reference TRBV28 and TRBJ2-7 gives the full variable domain: DVKVTQSSRYLVKRTGEKVFLECVQDMDHENMFWYRQDPGLGLRLIYFSYDVKMKEKGDIPEGYSVSREKKERFSLILESASTNQTSMYLCASRIGRYEQYFGPGTRLTVT.

The CDR3 region is CASFVGYEETQYF. The CDR3, as DNA: TGTGCCAGCTTTGTGGGCTATGAGGAGACCCAGTACTTC. The chain links TRBV7-9 to TRBJ2-5; no clear D. Germline loops: CDR1 SEHNR, CDR2 FQNEAQ (reference sequence). The CDR3 spans 13 residues. Trimming pared 8 bases from V and 5 bases from J, leaving 15 bases between.

The rearrangement uses TRBV15 and TRBJ1-1; 8 bases agree with TRBD1. CDR3 size: 15 residues. Germline assignment: CDR1 LNHNV and CDR2 YYDKDF (reference sequence). With 2 bases clipped from V and 5 bases from J, the junction kept 7 bases outside the gene matches. The CDR3 sequence is CATSRSRTGWTEAFF. The DNA of the CDR3 is TGTGCCACCAGCAGATCACGGACAGGGTGGACTGAAGCTTTCTTT. Together with reference TRBV15 and TRBJ1-1, the CDR3 gives the full variable domain: DAMVIQNPRYQVTQFGKPVTLSCSQTLNHNVMYWYQQKSSQAPKLLFHYYDKDFNNEADTPDNFQSRRPNTSFCFLDIRSPGLGDTAMYLCATSRSRTGWTEAFFGQGTRLTVV.

This clone was counted between two and nine times. V gene TRBV6-1 combines with J gene TRBJ2-2; 9 nucleotides line up with TRBD1. Germline CDR1 is MNHNS and CDR2 is SASEGT. The CDR3 extends over 16 amino acids. The V gene end was trimmed by 4 bases and the J gene end by 9 bases; junction bases not matched to a gene: 12. CDR3 protein: CASSGSGTGNWWELFF. In nucleotides, the CDR3 is TGTGCCAGCAGTGGTTCCGGGACAGGGAATTGGTGGGAGCTGTTTTTT.

V is TRBV15 and J is TRBJ2-5; 7 nucleotides agree with TRBD2. Germline V gene sequence: CDR1 LNHNV, CDR2 YYDKDF (reference sequence). After removal of 4 bases from V and 5 bases from J, the junction contained 4 bases not matched to a gene. This CDR3 is 13 amino acids long. CDR3 in DNA: TGTGCCACCAGCAAAGGACTAGTTGAGACCCAGTACTTC. As protein: CATSKGLVETQYF.

The V call is TRBV28, the J call TRBJ1-5; the D is unclear. In germline, CDR1 is MDHEN, CDR2 SYDVKM. V was pared by 7 bases and J by 7 bases, with 17 bases between. The CDR3 spans 14 residues. CDR3 DNA: TGTGCCAGCACCACTGAGGCTTATGAACAGCCCCAGCATTTT. It is translated as CASTTEAYEQPQHF. The variable domain in full, completed from reference TRBV28 and TRBJ1-5, reads DVKVTQSSRYLVKRTGEKVFLECVQDMDHENMFWYRQDPGLGLRLIYFSYDVKMKEKGDIPEGYSVSREKKERFSLILESASTNQTSMYLCASTTEAYEQPQHFGDGTRLSIL.

The chain is built from TRBV6-2 or TRBV6-3 and TRBJ1-5; D is possibly TRBD1 (6 bases). The CDR3 has 19 amino acids. Between the trimmed V and J ends, which lost 2 bases and 1 base, there was a span of 21 bases. Germline V gene data show CDR1 as MNHEY and CDR2 as SVGEGT. DNA of the CDR3: TGTGCCAGCAGTTACGGACAGTTGCGAAGTATAGTAAGCAATCAGCCCCAGCATTTT. Its translation: CASSYGQLRSIVSNQPQHF.

This sequence joins TRBV3-1 (or the pseudogene TRBV3-2) and TRBJ2-3; TRBD2 matches at 10 bases. The CDR3 totals 19 residues. Germline V lookup: CDR1 LGHDT, CDR2 YNNKEL (reference sequence). V lost 0 bases, J lost 0 bases, and 9 bases stayed unmatched. The CDR3 DNA sequence: TGTGCCAGCAGCCAAGATGTACCTTGGACTAGCGGTAGCACAGATACGCAGTATTTT. Translating gives CASSQDVPWTSGSTDTQYF.

The J gene is TRBJ2-5, the V gene TRBV28; 7 nucleotides align to TRBD2. Germline values: CDR1 MDHEN, CDR2 SYDVKM. CDR3 length equals 15 residues. V shed 2 bases, J shed 3 bases, and the junction held 6 bases outside the gene matches. CDR3 in amino acids: CASSLLTSDEETQYF. CDR3 sequence (DNA): TGTGCCAGCAGTTTACTCACTAGCGATGAAGAGACCCAGTACTTC.

The chain combines TRBV20-1 with TRBJ2-7; D is perhaps TRBD2 (5 bases). The germline CDR1 and CDR2 sequences are DFQATT and SNEGSKA (reference sequence). The V end was cut by 6 bases, the J end by 3 bases, with 9 bases between. The CDR3 runs to 11 residues. Written as DNA, the CDR3 is TGCAGTGCGCTCGGGGACTACGAGCAGTACTTC. Translated: CSALGDYEQYF.

This sequence joins TRBV10-1 and TRBJ1-1; the match to TRBD1 covers 7 bases. J was trimmed by 5 bases and V by 2 bases; bases with no gene match: 8. Germline V gene data show CDR1 as WNHNN and CDR2 as SYGVQD (reference sequence). This CDR3 region has 15 residues. The CDR3 DNA reads TGCGCCAGCAGTGAGGACAGGGACGGGGGAACTGAAGCTTTCTTT. Translated, it gives CASSEDRDGGTEAFF.

The rearrangement uses TRBV6-5 and TRBJ1-2; D gene ambiguous. With 5 bases removed from V and 0 bases from J, the gap between germline ends came to 10 bases. CDR1 and CDR2 (germline): MNHEY, SVGAGI. The length of the CDR3 is 14 residues. CDR3: CASSTEWSNYGYTF. Here the CDR3 DNA reads TGTGCCAGCAGTACTGAGTGGTCTAACTATGGCTACACCTTC.

This chain joins TRBV15 and TRBJ2-7, with 9 nucleotides matching TRBD2. Germline loops: CDR1 LNHNV, CDR2 YYDKDF (reference sequence). The CDR3 extends over 15 amino acids. J lost 3 bases, V lost 1 base, and 4 bases had no gene match. In DNA form, the CDR3 reads TGTGCCACCAGCAGAGGTAGCGGGAGACTCTACGAGCAGTACTTC. It translates to CATSRGSGRLYEQYF.

The gene calls are TRBV11-2 and TRBJ2-5, with a weak D call TRBD1 (5 bases). Germline V gene data show CDR1 as SGHAT and CDR2 as FQNNGV. The CDR3 runs to 14 residues. With 4 bases removed from V and 4 bases from J, the gap between germline ends came to 13 bases. CDR3 region: CASSSPGFGETQYF. CDR3 nucleotides: TGTGCCAGCAGCTCCCCAGGGTTCGGAGAGACCCAGTACTTC.

The chain joins TRBV7-9 to TRBJ1-2; D is possibly TRBD1 (5 bases). V was clipped by 5 bases and J by 6 bases, with 16 bases between them. The CDR3 runs 14 residues. In germline, CDR1 is SEHNR, CDR2 FQNEAQ (reference sequence). CDR3 sequence (DNA): TGTGCCAGCAGCCCCGTTGGGGCCCCGGATGGCTACACCTTC. It specifies CASSPVGAPDGYTF.

This rearrangement joins TRBV19 to TRBJ1-1; tentative D call: TRBD1 (6 bases). The V gene's germline CDR1 is LNHDA and CDR2 SQIVND (reference sequence). The CDR3 sequence is 13 residues long. The V end lost 8 bases, the J end lost 3 bases, and 13 bases lay between the germline ends. DNA of the CDR3: TGTGCCAGTCGGCCTGAGGGGGACACTGAAGCTTTCTTT. Translation: CASRPEGDTEAFF. Variable domain in full (rest from reference TRBV19 and TRBJ1-1): DGGITQSPKYLFRKEGQNVTLSCEQNLNHDAMYWYRQDPGQGLRLIYYSQIVNDFQKGDIAEGYSVSREKKESFPLTVTSAQKNPTAFYLCASRPEGDTEAFFGQGTRLTVV.

V is TRBV28 and J is TRBJ1-5; TRBD1 aligns across 9 bases. The CDR3 runs to 14 residues. With V trimmed by 6 bases and J by 2 bases, 2 bases remained unmatched. The germline CDR1 and CDR2 sequences are MDHEN and SYDVKM. CDR3 sequence: CASRGQGGNQPQHF. CDR3 bases: TGTGCCAGCAGGGGACAGGGTGGCAATCAGCCCCAGCATTTT.

The V call is TRBV25-1, the J call TRBJ1-2, with 9 bases lining up with TRBD1. Germline CDR1 and CDR2: MGHDK and SYGVNS. This CDR3 has 15 amino acids. Trimming took 2 bases from V and 5 from J; bases not matched to a gene: 6. The CDR3 DNA reads TGTGCCAGCAGTGAAGGGTTGGACAGGGGTTATGGCTACACCTTC. Protein sequence: CASSEGLDRGYGYTF.

The CDR3 DNA sequence: TGTGCCAGCAGCCGGGGACTAGCGGGAGGAATAGATAAAGCGGCGCAGTATTTT. Amino acids: CASSRGLAGGIDKAAQYF. This sequence joins TRBV7-9 and TRBJ2-3, with 15 bases fitting TRBD2. Trimming removed 5 bases from V and 10 bases from J; junction bases left unmatched: 16. Germline V CDR1 and CDR2: SEHNR, FQNEAQ (reference sequence). CDR3 size: 18 residues.

The chain has TRBV5-1 and TRBJ2-3; D is unclear. V lost 5 bases and J 0 bases, leaving 13 bases between the germline ends. The CDR3 covers 15 residues. Germline values: CDR1 SGHRS, CDR2 YFSETQ. The CDR3 DNA reads as TGCGCCAGCAGAGAGGCTGAGTGGAGCACAGATACGCAGTATTTT. Its protein is CASREAEWSTDTQYF.